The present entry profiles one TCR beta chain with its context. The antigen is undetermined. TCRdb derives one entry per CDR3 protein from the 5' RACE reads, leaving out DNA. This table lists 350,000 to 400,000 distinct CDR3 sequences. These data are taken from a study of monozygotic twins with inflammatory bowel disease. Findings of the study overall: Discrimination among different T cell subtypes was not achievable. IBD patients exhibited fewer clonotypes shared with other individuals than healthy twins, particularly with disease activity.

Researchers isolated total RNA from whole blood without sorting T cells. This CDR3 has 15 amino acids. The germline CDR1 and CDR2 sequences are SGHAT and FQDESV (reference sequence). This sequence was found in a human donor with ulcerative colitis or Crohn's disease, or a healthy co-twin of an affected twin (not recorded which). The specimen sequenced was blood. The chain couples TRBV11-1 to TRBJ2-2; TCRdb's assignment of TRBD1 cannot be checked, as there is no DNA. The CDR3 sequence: CASSLGTTPSGELFF.